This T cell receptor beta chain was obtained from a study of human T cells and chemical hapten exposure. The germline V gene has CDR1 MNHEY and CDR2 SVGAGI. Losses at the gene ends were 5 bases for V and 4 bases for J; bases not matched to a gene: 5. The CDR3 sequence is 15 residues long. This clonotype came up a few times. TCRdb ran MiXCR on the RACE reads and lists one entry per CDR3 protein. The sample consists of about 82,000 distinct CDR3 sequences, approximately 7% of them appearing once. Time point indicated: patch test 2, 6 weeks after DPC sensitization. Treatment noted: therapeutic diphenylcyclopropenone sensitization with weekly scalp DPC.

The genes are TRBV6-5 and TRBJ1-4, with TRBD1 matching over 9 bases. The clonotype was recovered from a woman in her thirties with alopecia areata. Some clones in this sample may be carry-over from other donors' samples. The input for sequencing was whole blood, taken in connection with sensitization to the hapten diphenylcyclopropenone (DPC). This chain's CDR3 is CASSAQTGGNEKLFF. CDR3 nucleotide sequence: TGTGCCAGCAGTGCCCAGACAGGGGGTAATGAAAAACTGTTTTTT.